One and the same sample provided the 8 T cell receptor beta chains below, sequenced in a study of T cell responses to AZD1222 COVID-19 vaccine. TCRdb keeps only in-frame clones here, not all; method: immunoSEQ multiplex PCR. The data hold over 100,000 clones, with 85% to 90% observed a single time. The sequencing here drew on peripheral blood, taken on day 0 of AZD1222 vaccination. The source is an adult in good health.

CDR3 in amino acids: CASSPRGLDTQYF. The CDR3 DNA reads as TGCGCCAGCAGCCCCAGGGGCTTAGATACGCAGTATTTT. The chain links TRBV5-1 to TRBJ2-3; possible D gene TRBD1, 6 bases. CDR1 and CDR2 from the germline V gene are SGHRS and YFSETQ. V was clipped by 4 bases and J by 5 bases, with 11 bases between them. The CDR3 is 13 amino acids.

The chain combines TRBV4-2 with TRBJ2-7; D uncertain. The CDR3 length is 12 residues. V dropped 0 bases and J dropped 5 bases, with 5 bases sitting between them. CDR1 is LGHNA and CDR2 is YNFKEQ in the germline V gene. CDR3 coding DNA: TGTGCCAGCAGCCAAGATTCAGACGAGCAGTACTTC. It yields the protein CASSQDSDEQYF.

This chain connects TRBV2 to TRBJ2-3, with 7 nucleotides matching TRBD2. The CDR3 has 15 residues. V shed 4 bases and J 6 bases; nucleotides not matched to a gene: 10. The germline V gene encodes CDR1 SNHLY and CDR2 FYNNEI. CDR3 in DNA: TGTGCCAGCAGTGTCATAGCGGTGGGGGGGGATACGCAGTATTTT. It codes for CASSVIAVGGDTQYF.

The chain links TRBV10-1 to TRBJ1-1; no definite D call. Trimming removed 6 bases from V and 1 base from J, with 24 bases in between. The CDR3 is 18 amino acids. Germline CDR1 is WNHNN and CDR2 is SYGVQD (reference sequence). The CDR3 loop is CASRAPLRATPRNTEAFF. In DNA form, the CDR3 reads TGCGCCAGCAGGGCGCCGCTAAGGGCCACTCCCCGGAACACTGAAGCTTTCTTT.

The chain has TRBV7-2 and TRBJ1-5, with 7 bases that match TRBD1. V shed 5 bases and J 6 bases; nucleotides not matched to a gene: 10. The CDR3 runs 15 residues. The V gene's germline CDR1 is SGHTA and CDR2 FQGNSA. The CDR3 bases are TGTGCCAGCAGCCCCCGGACAGGTCGGGGTCAGCCCCAGCATTTT. This translates into CASSPRTGRGQPQHF.

The chain links TRBV6-5 to TRBJ2-7; 8 bases map to TRBD2. The J call is in doubt because the DNA end fits TRBJ2-5 better. CDR3 length: 13 residues. Germline CDR1 and CDR2: MNHEY and SVGAGI. CDR3 DNA sequence: TGTGCCAGCAGTTACTCCGGACTAGCGACCCAGTACTTC. Its translation: CASSYSGLATQYF.

V usage is TRBV21-1 and J usage is TRBJ2-7; the D call in the table, TRBD2, was not verified against the DNA. TRBV21-1 is marked as a pseudogene. The CDR3 length is 18 residues. CDR3 bases: TGTGCCAGCAGCTCCCCTAGGAGGGGGGGCCAGCATTCACCCGAGCAGTACTTC. Translated: CASSSPRRGGQHSPEQYF.

V gene TRBV12-3 or TRBV12-4 combines with J gene TRBJ2-3; D remains ambiguous. Trimming left V 5 bases short and J 6 bases short, with 9 bases between. The CDR3 sequence is 12 residues long. The CDR3 sequence is CASSIVSDTQYF. DNA of the CDR3: TGTGCCAGCAGTATAGTTTCGGATACGCAGTATTTT.